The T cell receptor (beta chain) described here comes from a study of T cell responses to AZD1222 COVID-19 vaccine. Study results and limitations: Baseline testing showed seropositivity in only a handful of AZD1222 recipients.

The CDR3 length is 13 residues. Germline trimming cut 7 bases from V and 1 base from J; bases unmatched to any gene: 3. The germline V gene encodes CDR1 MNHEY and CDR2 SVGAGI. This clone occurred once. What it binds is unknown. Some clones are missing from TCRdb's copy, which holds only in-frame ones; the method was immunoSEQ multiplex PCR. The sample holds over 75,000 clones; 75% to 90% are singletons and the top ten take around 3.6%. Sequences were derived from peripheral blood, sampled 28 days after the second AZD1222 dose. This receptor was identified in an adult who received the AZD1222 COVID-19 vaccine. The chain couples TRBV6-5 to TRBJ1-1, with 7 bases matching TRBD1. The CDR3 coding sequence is TGTGCCAGCAAAGGGACAGCGAACACTGAAGCTTTCTTT. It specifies CASKGTANTEAFF.